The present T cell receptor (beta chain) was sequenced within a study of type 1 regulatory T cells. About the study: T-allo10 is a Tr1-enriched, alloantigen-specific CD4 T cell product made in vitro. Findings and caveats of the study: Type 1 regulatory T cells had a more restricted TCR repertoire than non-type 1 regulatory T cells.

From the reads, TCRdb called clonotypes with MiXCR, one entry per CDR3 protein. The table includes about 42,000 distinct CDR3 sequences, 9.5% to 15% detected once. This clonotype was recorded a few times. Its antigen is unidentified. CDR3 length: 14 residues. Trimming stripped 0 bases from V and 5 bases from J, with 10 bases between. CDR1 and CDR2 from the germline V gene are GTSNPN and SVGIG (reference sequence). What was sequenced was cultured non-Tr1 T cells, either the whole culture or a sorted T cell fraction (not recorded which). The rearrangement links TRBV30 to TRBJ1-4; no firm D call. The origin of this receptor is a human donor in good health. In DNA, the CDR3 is TGTGCCTGGAGTGTACCGTGGAGAAATGAAAAACTGTTTTTT. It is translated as CAWSVPWRNEKLFF.